These 3 T cell receptor beta chains originate from one sample sequenced in a study of neurological immune-mediated disorders. TCRdb processed the 5' RACE reads anew with MiXCR; each CDR3 protein has one entry. The sample carries some 37,000 distinct CDR3 sequences, roughly 5% recorded once. The source material was CD4+ T cells from blood. The receptors stem from a man aged 18 to 35 in good health.

This clonotype was observed at least ten times. The chain combines TRBV4-3 with TRBJ1-1; weak D call: TRBD1 (6 bases). Germline assignment: CDR1 LGHNA and CDR2 YSLEER. Trimming removed 2 bases from V and 1 base from J, with 11 bases in between. This CDR3 is built from 15 residues. The CDR3 nucleotides are TGCGCCAGCAGCCAAAGGGCAGGGGCGAACACTGAAGCTTTCTTT. Amino acids: CASSQRAGANTEAFF.

This clonotype was detected many times. The J gene is TRBJ2-5, the V gene TRBV20-1; D is possibly TRBD2 (6 bases). Trimming cost V 3 bases and J 2 bases, with 16 bases left between them. The germline V gene has CDR1 DFQATT and CDR2 SNEGSKA (reference sequence). The CDR3 loop spans 15 amino acids. This CDR3 is CSASPASGVQETQYF. The CDR3 region has the DNA TGCAGTGCTAGCCCTGCTTCGGGGGTACAAGAGACCCAGTACTTC.

This clonotype has a count of ten or more. The V gene is TRBV15, the J gene TRBJ1-5; D uncertain. V was cut by 0 bases and J by 5 bases, with 5 bases left in between. This CDR3 region has 13 residues. Germline V gives CDR1 LNHNV, CDR2 YYDKDF (reference sequence). The CDR3 DNA reads as TGTGCCACCAGCAGAGATACCCATCAGCCCCAGCATTTT. Translating it yields CATSRDTHQPQHF.